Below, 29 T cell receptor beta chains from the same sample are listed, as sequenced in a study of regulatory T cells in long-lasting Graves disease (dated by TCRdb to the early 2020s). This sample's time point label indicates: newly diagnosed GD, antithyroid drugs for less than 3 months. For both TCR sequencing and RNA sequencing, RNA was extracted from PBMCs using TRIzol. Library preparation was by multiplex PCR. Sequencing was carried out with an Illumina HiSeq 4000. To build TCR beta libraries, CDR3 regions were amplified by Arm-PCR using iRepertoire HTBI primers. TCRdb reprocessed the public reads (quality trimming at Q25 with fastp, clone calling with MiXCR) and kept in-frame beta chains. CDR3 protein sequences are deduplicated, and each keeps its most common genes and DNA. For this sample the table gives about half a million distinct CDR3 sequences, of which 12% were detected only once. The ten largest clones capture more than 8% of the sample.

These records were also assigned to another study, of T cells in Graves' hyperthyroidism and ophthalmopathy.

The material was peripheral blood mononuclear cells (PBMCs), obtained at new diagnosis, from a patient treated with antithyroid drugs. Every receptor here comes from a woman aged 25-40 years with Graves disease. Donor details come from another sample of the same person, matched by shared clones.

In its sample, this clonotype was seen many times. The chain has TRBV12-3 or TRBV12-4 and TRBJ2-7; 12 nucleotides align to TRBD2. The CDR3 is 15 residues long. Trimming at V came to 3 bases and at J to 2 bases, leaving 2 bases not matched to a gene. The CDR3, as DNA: TGTGCCAGCAGTTTGACTAGCGGGAGTACCTACGAGCAGTACTTC. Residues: CASSLTSGSTYEQYF.

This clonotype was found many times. CDR3 in DNA: TGTGCCAGCAGCTTAGAGGACAGGGCGGTTGAAGCTTTCTTT. It yields the protein CASSLEDRAVEAFF. The chain uses TRBV11-1 and TRBJ1-1; 8 bases agree with TRBD1. This CDR3 has 14 amino acids. Unmatched junction bases numbered 5, after V lost 1 base and J lost 7 bases. Germline CDR1 reads SGHAT; CDR2 reads FQDESV (reference sequence).

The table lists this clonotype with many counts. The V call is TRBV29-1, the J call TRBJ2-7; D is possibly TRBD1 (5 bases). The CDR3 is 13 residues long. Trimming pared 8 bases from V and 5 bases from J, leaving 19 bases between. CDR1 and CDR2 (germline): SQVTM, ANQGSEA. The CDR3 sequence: CSIHRSGFHEQYF. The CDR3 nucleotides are TGCAGCATTCACAGGTCAGGCTTCCACGAGCAGTACTTC.

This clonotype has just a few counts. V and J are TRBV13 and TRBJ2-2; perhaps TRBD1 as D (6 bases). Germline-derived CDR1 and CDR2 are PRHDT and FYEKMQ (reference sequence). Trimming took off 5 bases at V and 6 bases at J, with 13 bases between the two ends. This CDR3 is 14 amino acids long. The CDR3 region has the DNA TGTGCCAGCAGCAGCCGGGACACCGCCGGGGAGCTGTTTTTT. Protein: CASSSRDTAGELFF.

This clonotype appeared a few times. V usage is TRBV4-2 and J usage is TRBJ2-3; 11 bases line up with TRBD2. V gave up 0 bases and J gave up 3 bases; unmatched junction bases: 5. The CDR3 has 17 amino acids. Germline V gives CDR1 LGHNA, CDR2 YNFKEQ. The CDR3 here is CASSQDPTSGSTDTQYF. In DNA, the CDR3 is TGTGCCAGCAGCCAAGATCCCACTAGCGGGAGTACAGATACGCAGTATTTT.

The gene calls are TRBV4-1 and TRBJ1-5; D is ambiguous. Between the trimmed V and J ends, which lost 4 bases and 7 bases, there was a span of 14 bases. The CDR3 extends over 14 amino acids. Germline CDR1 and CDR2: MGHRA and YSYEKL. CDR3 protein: CASSLFMAEQPQHF. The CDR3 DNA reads TGCGCCAGCAGCCTCTTCATGGCGGAGCAGCCCCAGCATTTT.

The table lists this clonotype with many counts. The CDR3: CASSSSRTGENSPLHF. Here the CDR3 DNA reads TGTGCCAGCAGCTCCTCCCGGACAGGGGAGAATTCACCCCTCCACTTT. V is TRBV11-2 and J is TRBJ1-6, with 9 bases aligning to TRBD1. CDR3 length equals 16 residues. Germline trimming cut 4 bases from V and 7 bases from J; bases unmatched to any gene: 8. Germline V gene sequence: CDR1 SGHAT, CDR2 FQNNGV.

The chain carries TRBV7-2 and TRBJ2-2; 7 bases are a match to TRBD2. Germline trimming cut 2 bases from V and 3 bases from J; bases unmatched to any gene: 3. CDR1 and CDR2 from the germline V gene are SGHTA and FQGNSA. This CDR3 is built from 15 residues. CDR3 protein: CASSLYGGDTGELFF. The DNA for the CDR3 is TGTGCCAGCAGCTTATATGGGGGGGACACCGGGGAGCTGTTTTTT.

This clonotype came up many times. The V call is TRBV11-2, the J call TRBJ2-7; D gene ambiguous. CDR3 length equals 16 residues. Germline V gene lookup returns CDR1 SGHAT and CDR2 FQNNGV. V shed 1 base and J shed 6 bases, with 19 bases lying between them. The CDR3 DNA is TGTGCCAGCAGCTTAGTTTGGTCTGGTCCGTCTGCCGAGCAGTACTTC. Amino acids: CASSLVWSGPSAEQYF.

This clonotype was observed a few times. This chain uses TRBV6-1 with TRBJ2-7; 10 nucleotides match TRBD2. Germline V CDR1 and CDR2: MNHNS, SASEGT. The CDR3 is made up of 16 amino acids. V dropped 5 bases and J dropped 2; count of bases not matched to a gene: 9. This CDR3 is CASSPAPSGGTYEQYF. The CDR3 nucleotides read TGTGCCAGCAGTCCCGCCCCTAGCGGGGGAACCTACGAGCAGTACTTC.

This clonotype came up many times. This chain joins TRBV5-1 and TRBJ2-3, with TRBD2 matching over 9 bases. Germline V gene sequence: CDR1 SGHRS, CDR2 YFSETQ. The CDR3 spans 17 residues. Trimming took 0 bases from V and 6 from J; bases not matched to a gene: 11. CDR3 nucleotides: TGCGCCAGCAGCTTGGTGTCTAGCGGGGCGAAAAGGGATACGCAGTATTTT. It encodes CASSLVSSGAKRDTQYF.

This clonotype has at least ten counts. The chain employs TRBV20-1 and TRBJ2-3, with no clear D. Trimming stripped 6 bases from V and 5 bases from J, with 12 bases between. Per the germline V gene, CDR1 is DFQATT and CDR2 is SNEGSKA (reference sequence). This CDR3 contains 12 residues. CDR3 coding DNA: TGCAGTGCCCCGGCTTTGCAAGATACGCAGTATTTT. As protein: CSAPALQDTQYF.

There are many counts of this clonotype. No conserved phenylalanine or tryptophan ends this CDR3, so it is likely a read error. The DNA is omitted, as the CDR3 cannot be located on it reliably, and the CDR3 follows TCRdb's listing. CDR3 in amino acids: CASSWAGAGGPSGI. The V call is TRBV7-2, the J call TRBJ2-1; TRBD2, the table's D call, lacks a check against the DNA. Both ends counted, the CDR3 spans 14 residues. From germline, CDR1 is SGHTA and CDR2 FQGNSA.

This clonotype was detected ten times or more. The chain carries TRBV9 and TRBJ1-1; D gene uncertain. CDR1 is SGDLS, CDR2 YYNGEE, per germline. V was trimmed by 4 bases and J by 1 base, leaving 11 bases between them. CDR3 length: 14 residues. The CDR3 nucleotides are TGTGCCAGCAGCCCCCGGATGGGGAACACTGAAGCTTTCTTT. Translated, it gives CASSPRMGNTEAFF.

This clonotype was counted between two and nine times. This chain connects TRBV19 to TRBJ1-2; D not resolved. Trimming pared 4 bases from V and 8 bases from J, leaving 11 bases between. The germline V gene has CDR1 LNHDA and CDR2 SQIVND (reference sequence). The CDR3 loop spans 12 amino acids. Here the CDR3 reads CASSTRPEGYTF. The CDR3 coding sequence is TGTGCCAGTAGTACGCGTCCAGAAGGCTACACCTTC.

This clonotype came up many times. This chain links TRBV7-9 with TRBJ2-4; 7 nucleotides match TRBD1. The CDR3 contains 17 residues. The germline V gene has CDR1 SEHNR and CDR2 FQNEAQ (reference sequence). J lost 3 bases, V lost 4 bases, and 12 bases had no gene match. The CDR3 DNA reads TGTGCCAGCAGCTCTAGAACCGGGACAGAGAGCAAAAACATTCAGTACTTC. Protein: CASSSRTGTESKNIQYF. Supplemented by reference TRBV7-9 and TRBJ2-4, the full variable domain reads DTGVSQNPRHKITKRGQNVTFRCDPISEHNRLYWYRQTLGQGPEFLTYFQNEAQLEKSRLLSDRFSAERPKGSFSTLEIQRTEQGDSAMYLCASSSRTGTESKNIQYFGAGTRLSVL.

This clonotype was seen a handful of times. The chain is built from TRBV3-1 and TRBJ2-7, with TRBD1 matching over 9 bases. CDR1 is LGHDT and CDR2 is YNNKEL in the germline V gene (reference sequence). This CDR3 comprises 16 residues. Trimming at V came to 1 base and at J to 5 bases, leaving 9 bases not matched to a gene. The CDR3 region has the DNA TGTGCCAGCAGCCAAGTGAGTGGGACAGGGAACCACGAGCAGTACTTC. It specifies CASSQVSGTGNHEQYF.

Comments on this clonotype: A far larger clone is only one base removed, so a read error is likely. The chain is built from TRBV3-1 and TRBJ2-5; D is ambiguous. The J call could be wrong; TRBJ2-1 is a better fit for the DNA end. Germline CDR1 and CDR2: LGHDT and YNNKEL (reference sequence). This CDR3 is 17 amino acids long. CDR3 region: CASSQVSSLSSYDEQFF. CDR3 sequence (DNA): TGTGCCAGCAGCCAAGTCAGTTCTCTTTCCTCTTACGATGAGCAGTTCTTC.

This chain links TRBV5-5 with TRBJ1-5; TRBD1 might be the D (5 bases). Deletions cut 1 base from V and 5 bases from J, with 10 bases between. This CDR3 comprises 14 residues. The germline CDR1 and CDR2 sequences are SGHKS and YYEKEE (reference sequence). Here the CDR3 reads CASSLRGNHQPQHF. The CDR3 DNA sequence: TGTGCCAGCAGCTTGCGGGGGAACCATCAGCCCCAGCATTTT.

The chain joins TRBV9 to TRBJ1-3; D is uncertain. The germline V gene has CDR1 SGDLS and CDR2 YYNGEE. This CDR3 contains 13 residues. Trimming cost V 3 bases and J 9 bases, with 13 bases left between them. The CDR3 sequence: CASSAPVRGTIYF. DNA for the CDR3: TGTGCCAGCAGCGCACCAGTCCGAGGCACCATATATTTT.

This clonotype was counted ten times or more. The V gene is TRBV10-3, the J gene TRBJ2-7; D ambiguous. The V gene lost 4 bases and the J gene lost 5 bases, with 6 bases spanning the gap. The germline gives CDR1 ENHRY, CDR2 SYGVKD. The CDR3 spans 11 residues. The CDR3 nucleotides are TGTGCCATCAGTGTGTTAGACGAGCAGTACTTC. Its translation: CAISVLDEQYF.

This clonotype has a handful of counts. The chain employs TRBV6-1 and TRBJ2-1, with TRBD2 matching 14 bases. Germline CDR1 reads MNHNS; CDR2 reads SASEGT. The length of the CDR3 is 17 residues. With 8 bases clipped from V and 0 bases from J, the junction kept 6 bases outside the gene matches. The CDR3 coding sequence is TGTGCCAGCGAGGGACTAGCGGGAGTGGGCTCCTACAATGAGCAGTTCTTC. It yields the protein CASEGLAGVGSYNEQFF.

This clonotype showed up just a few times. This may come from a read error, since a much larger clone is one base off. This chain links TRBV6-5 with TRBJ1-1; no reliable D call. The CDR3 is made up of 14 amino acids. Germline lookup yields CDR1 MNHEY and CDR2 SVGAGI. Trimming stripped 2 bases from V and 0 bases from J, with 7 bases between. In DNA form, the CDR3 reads TGTGCCAGCAGTTACCCAAGCATGAACACTGAAGCTTTCTTT. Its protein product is CASSYPSMNTEAFF.

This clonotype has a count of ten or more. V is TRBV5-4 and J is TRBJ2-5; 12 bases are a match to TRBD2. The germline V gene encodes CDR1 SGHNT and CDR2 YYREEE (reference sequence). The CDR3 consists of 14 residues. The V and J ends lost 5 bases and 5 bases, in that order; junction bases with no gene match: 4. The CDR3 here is CASRTLAGGETQYF. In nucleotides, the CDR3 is TGTGCCAGCAGGACCCTAGCGGGAGGGGAGACCCAGTACTTC.

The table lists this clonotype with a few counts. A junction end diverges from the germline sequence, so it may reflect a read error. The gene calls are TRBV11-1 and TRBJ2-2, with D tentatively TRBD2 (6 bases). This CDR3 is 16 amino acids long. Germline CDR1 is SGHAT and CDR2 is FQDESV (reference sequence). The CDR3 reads CASSPGWWRGTGELFF. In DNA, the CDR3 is TGCGCCAGCAGCCCCGGTTGGTGGAGGGGCACCGGGGAGCTGTTTTTT.

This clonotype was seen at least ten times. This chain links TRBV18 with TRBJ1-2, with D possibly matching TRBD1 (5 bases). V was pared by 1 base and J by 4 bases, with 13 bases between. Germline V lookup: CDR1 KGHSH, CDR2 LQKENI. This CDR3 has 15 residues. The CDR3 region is CASSPQLGAPYGYTF. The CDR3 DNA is TGTGCCAGCTCACCACAGCTAGGGGCCCCCTATGGCTACACCTTC.

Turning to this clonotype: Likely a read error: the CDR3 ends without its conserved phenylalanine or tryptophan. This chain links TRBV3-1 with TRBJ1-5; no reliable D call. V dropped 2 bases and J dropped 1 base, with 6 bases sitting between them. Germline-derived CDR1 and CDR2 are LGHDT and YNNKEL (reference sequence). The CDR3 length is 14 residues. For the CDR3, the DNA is TGTGCCAGCAGCCAATCCTTCAGCAATCAGCCCCAGCATTTG. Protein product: CASSQSFSNQPQHL.

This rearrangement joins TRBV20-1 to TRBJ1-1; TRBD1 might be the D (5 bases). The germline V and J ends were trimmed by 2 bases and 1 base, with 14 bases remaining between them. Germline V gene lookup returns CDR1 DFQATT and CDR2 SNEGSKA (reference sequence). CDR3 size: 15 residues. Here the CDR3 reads CSARQGQTRNTEAFF. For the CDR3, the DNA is TGCAGTGCTAGACAGGGTCAGACTCGGAACACTGAAGCTTTCTTT.

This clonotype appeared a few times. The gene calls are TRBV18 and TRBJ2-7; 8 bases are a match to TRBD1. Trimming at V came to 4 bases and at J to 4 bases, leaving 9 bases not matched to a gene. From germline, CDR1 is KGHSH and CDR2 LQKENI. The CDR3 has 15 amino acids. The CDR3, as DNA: TGTGCCAGCTCACACAGACAGGGGTATTTTTACGAGCAGTACTTC. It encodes CASSHRQGYFYEQYF.